This T cell receptor (beta chain) emerged from a study of T cell repertoires in cytomegalovirus infection. The overall study: A matching HLA type, together with CMV infection, was signaled by public TCR beta signatures.

TCRdb redid the calling of the reads with MiXCR, one entry per CDR3 protein. The sample has 680,000 or so distinct CDR3 sequences, under 40% seen once. Whole-study results and caveats: Based on cumulative public TCR beta family frequency, carriers of CMV plus the relevant HLA were identified.

Note on this clonotype: Its target is not known. The germline gene is not matched at one end of the junction; a read error may be the cause.

Sample: PBMCs. The receptor comes from a human donor in good health (CMV status not recorded). Some clones in this sample may be carry-over from other donors' samples.

CDR3 sequence: CAISPWDTNYGYTF. In nucleotides, the CDR3 is TGTGCCATCAGCCCATGGGACACTAACTATGGCTACACCTTC. The chain employs TRBV7-6 and TRBJ1-2; D is perhaps TRBD1 (6 bases). The CDR3 covers 14 residues. CDR1 is SGHVS and CDR2 is FNYEAQ in the germline V gene.